Shown below are 19 T cell receptor beta chains from a single sample sequenced in a study of tumor-infiltrating lymphocytes in primary liver carcinoma. Starting material for RNA and DNA co-extraction consisted of 20-30 mg of unsorted bulk tissue. The investigators made TCR beta cDNA from around 530 ng total RNA, using a constant-region primer. Employing slightly modified ARM-PCR, three nested multiplex PCR rounds were run, and these gave rise to the TCR beta libraries. Each of the first two PCR rounds ran roughly 10 cycles with TRBV1-TRBV30 forward and C-beta reverse primers. One entry per CDR3 protein, called by TCRdb with MiXCR from the multiplex PCR reads. The top ten clones hold 8% to 9% of a sample with 100,000 to 150,000 distinct CDR3 sequences, approximately 64% of them seen once. The material sequenced was liver tumor tissue from sampling region 3. The subset denotes: tumor region T3, left-lateral pole. Every receptor here comes from a woman aged 55-69 years with primary liver carcinoma and hepatitis B virus infection.

This clonotype was counted a single time. Since no conserved phenylalanine or tryptophan closes the CDR3, a read error is the likely cause. It is unclear where the CDR3 begins or ends on the DNA, so no DNA is shown, and the CDR3 is as TCRdb lists it. The chain's CDR3 is CDSTTPGREARGEQYI. The chain carries TRBV11-2 and TRBJ2-7; the table assigns TRBD2, which was not confirmed against the DNA. CDR1 SGHAT and CDR2 FQNNGV come from the germline V gene. The CDR3 extends over 16 residues, inclusive of both ends.

A single count supports this clonotype. The chain combines TRBV6-2 or TRBV6-3 with TRBJ2-1, with 7 positions matching TRBD2. The V gene end was trimmed by 5 bases and the J gene end by 6 bases; junction bases not matched to a gene: 7. The CDR3 has 14 amino acids. Per germline, CDR1 MNHEY and CDR2 SVGEGT. The CDR3 nucleotides are TGTGCCAGCAGTCTAGCGGAGGCGTTCAATGAGCAGTTCTTC. It specifies CASSLAEAFNEQFF.

A note on this clonotype: Given a much more abundant clone one base away, this may be a read error. J is TRBJ1-2 and V is TRBV5-6; D possibly corresponds to TRBD1 (5 bases). Germline V gene sequence: CDR1 SGHDT, CDR2 YYEEEE. Trimming removed 4 bases from V and 1 base from J, with 20 bases in between. This CDR3 comprises 17 residues. CDR3 residues: CASSPLWDRILNYGYTF. Here the CDR3 DNA reads TGTGCCAGCAGCCCACTCTGGGACCGGATCCTTAACTATGGCTACACCTTC.

This clonotype was found many times. The rearrangement joins TRBV29-1 to TRBJ1-1, with 7 bases lining up with TRBD1. The junction had 2 bases not matched to a gene; V was cut back by 3 bases and J by 1 base. Looked up from germline, CDR1 is SQVTM and CDR2 is ANQGSEA. CDR3 length: 13 residues. CDR3: CSVDRGKNTEAFF. The CDR3 nucleotides read TGCAGCGTTGACAGGGGGAAGAACACTGAAGCTTTCTTT.

This clonotype has a count of ten or more. The chain couples TRBV29-1 to TRBJ1-5; 7 positions agree with TRBD1. The CDR3 extends over 13 amino acids. The V gene end was trimmed by 4 bases and the J gene end by 9 bases; junction bases not matched to a gene: 9. Germline loops: CDR1 SQVTM, CDR2 ANQGSEA. The CDR3 DNA is TGCAGCGTTGGGGACAGCGTGGGAAGGCCCCAGCATTTT. This codes for CSVGDSVGRPQHF.

The chain carries TRBV7-8 and TRBJ1-3, with D uncertain. Germline lookup yields CDR1 SGHVS and CDR2 FQNEAQ. This CDR3 comprises 18 residues. Trimming cost V 2 bases and J 2 bases, with 19 bases left between them. CDR3 amino acids: CASSLTPSSQATGNTIYF. The CDR3 bases are TGTGCCAGCAGCTTAACCCCTTCCAGCCAGGCCACTGGAAACACCATATATTTT.

Worth noting for this clonotype: Because the CDR3 is missing its conserved closing phenylalanine or tryptophan, this is likely a read error. The CDR3 reads CASSHGREGNGQFL. The CDR3 nucleotides read TGTGCCAGCAGTCACGGGCGGGAGGGGAATGGGCAGTTCTTA. The chain joins TRBV6-5 to TRBJ2-1, with 9 positions matching TRBD2. The CDR3 has 14 amino acids. CDR1 is MNHEY, CDR2 SVGAGI, per germline.

With respect to this clonotype: This could be a read error, since a much larger clone is one nucleotide away. V gene TRBV14 combines with J gene TRBJ1-2; D is uncertain. The germline V and J ends were trimmed by 1 base and 5 bases, with 8 bases remaining between them. Germline CDR1 SGHDN, CDR2 FVKESK. The length of the CDR3 is 13 residues. CDR3 in amino acids: CASSQAYRYGYTF. DNA of the CDR3: TGTGCCAGCAGCCAAGCGTACAGATATGGCTACACCTTC. The entire variable domain, with the rest obtained from reference TRBV14 and TRBJ1-2, is as follows: EAGVTQFPSHSVIEKGQTVTLRCDPISGHDNLYWYRRVMGKEIKFLLHFVKESKQDESGMPNNRFLAERTGGTYSTLKVQPAELEDSGVYFCASSQAYRYGYTFGSGTRLTVV.

The rearrangement links TRBV12-3 or TRBV12-4 to TRBJ1-5; the match to TRBD1 covers 10 bases. The CDR3 sequence is 14 residues long. V shed 9 bases, J shed 7 bases, and the junction held 9 bases outside the gene matches. The CDR3, as DNA: TGTGCCAGGAGTCTGACAGGGGGCGGGCAGCCCCAGCATTTT. Translation: CARSLTGGGQPQHF.

The J gene is TRBJ1-5, the V gene TRBV6-5; D not resolved. Trimming stripped 0 bases from V and 1 base from J, with 10 bases between. The CDR3 is 16 residues long. The germline gives CDR1 MNHEY, CDR2 SVGAGI. CDR3 DNA sequence: TGTGCCAGCAGTTACTCGGGCAGTGCCAGCAATCAGCCCCAGCATTTT. Translation gives CASSYSGSASNQPQHF.

In regard to this clonotype: The final CDR3 position lacks the conserved phenylalanine or tryptophan, pointing to a likely read error. The DNA is left out, because the CDR3 cannot be placed on it with certainty; the CDR3 is given as TCRdb lists it. V is TRBV4-2 and J is TRBJ2-1; the table's D call TRBD2 went unverified against the DNA. Germline lookup yields CDR1 LGHNA and CDR2 YNFKEQ. The CDR3 totals 15 residues, both ends included. The CDR3 region is CASSQGLAGLGEHFL.

Ten or more counts support this clonotype. This chain links TRBV12-3 or TRBV12-4 with TRBJ2-1; the match to TRBD2 covers 7 bases. The CDR3 loop spans 15 amino acids. The J segment lost 3 bases and the V segment lost 7 bases, leaving 9 bases of the junction unmatched. CDR3 in amino acids: CASTRARGDYNEQFF. Here the CDR3 DNA reads TGTGCCAGCACCCGAGCCCGGGGGGACTACAATGAGCAGTTCTTC.

A note on this clonotype: The junction departs from germline at one end; a sequencing error may be responsible. The chain has TRBV10-3 and TRBJ2-3, with a tentative D call TRBD2 (5 bases). Germline V CDR1 and CDR2: ENHRY, SYGVKD. The length of the CDR3 is 16 residues. The CDR3 sequence is CAIGEEVGAFTDTQYF. For the CDR3, the DNA is TGTGCCATCGGTGAGGAGGTGGGAGCGTTCACAGATACGCAGTATTTT.

To note about this clonotype: The junction shows a germline mismatch at one end, possibly a read error. The DNA of the CDR3 is TGTACCAGCAGTCCCAATTCTGCGGGGACCCAGTACTTC. It translates to CTSSPNSAGTQYF. The rearrangement joins TRBV11-2 to TRBJ2-5; tentatively, D is TRBD2 (5 bases). The V gene's germline CDR1 is SGHAT and CDR2 FQNNGV. The CDR3 is 13 amino acids.

Remarks on this clonotype: A much larger clone differs by one base, so this may be a read error. The chain has TRBV12-3 or TRBV12-4 and TRBJ1-2; D gene unclear. The CDR3 consists of 13 residues. The CDR3 sequence is CATSSPTTGGYTF. The DNA for the CDR3 is TGTGCCACCAGTTCGCCGACGACGGGTGGCTACACCTTC.

This clonotype was counted many times. The chain links TRBV11-2 to TRBJ1-1; possibly TRBD1 for D (6 bases). The CDR3 length is 14 residues. Trimming left V 4 bases short and J 1 base short, with 10 bases between. Germline CDR1 reads SGHAT; CDR2 reads FQNNGV. DNA of the CDR3: TGTGCCAGCAGCTCACAACAGGGGAACACTGAAGCTTTCTTT. Translation gives CASSSQQGNTEAFF. The full variable domain, its missing parts supplied by reference TRBV11-2 and TRBJ1-1, is EAGVAQSPRYKIIEKRQSVAFWCNPISGHATLYWYQQILGQGPKLLIQFQNNGVVDDSQLPKDRFSAERLKGVDSTLKIQPAKLEDSAVYLCASSSQQGNTEAFFGQGTRLTVV.

About this clonotype: Compared with germline, one end of the junction differs, possibly owing to a read error. The chain has TRBV6-5 and TRBJ1-1; the match to TRBD1 covers 8 bases. Germline values: CDR1 MNHEY, CDR2 SVGAGI. The CDR3 is made up of 14 amino acids. CDR3 protein: CASSSQGANSEAFF. The CDR3 region has the DNA TGTGCCAGCAGTTCGCAGGGGGCGAACAGTGAAGCCTTCTTT.

This clonotype was recorded at least ten times. The chain employs TRBV6-1 and TRBJ2-7; possibly TRBD2 for D (7 bases). Trimming took off 1 base at V and 1 base at J, with 11 bases between the two ends. Germline V gene data show CDR1 as MNHNS and CDR2 as SASEGT. This CDR3 comprises 15 residues. The CDR3: CASSEDGGQSYEQYF. DNA of the CDR3: TGTGCCAGCAGTGAAGACGGGGGGCAGTCCTACGAGCAGTACTTC.

In the case of this clonotype: One junction end does not reproduce the germline sequence, and a read error may be involved. J is TRBJ2-3 and V is TRBV7-3; D unclear. CDR3 length: 14 amino acids. CDR1 is SGHTA, CDR2 FQGTGA, per germline. In DNA, the CDR3 is TGTGTCAGCAGCCCTTTCGGAAGCACAGATACGCAGTATTTT. Translating gives CVSSPFGSTDTQYF.